This passage covers 19 T cell receptor beta chains from one sample sequenced in a study of blood T cell repertoires in COVID-19. Data came from immunoSEQ multiplex PCR; TCRdb stores just in-frame clones and leaves some out. The data contain 100,000 or so clones, about four fifths of them singletons. The sequencing sample was made of peripheral blood. These receptors were taken from a woman of 80 years or more with acute or convalescent COVID-19.

The chain couples TRBV29-1 to TRBJ1-1; D remains unclear. Trimming took 2 bases from V and 6 from J, leaving 19 bases between them. Germline loops: CDR1 SQVTM, CDR2 ANQGSEA. This CDR3 has 15 amino acids. The CDR3, as DNA: TGCAGCGTTGAACGGCGGGGTGGGAGCGGGTCTGAAGCTTTCTTT. Amino acid sequence: CSVERRGGSGSEAFF.

The chain couples TRBV10-2 to TRBJ1-3; 9 bases are shared with TRBD1. This CDR3 has 18 residues. The ends lost 3 bases at V and 0 bases at J; junction bases unmatched: 9. Per germline, CDR1 WSHSY and CDR2 SAAADI. CDR3 nucleotides: TGCGCCAGCAGTGAATATGGGGGACAGGGAGGCTCTGGAAACACCATATATTTT. Amino acid sequence: CASSEYGGQGGSGNTIYF.

The genes are TRBV5-1 and TRBJ2-2; 10 bases are shared with TRBD2. Germline V gives CDR1 SGHRS, CDR2 YFSETQ. J gave up 2 bases and V 4 bases, and 5 bases lay outside the gene matches. The CDR3 extends over 16 amino acids. CDR3 DNA: TGCGCCAGCAGCCGGGGACTAGCGACCAACACCGGGGAGCTGTTTTTT. Amino acids: CASSRGLATNTGELFF.

The chain joins TRBV11-2 to TRBJ1-1; no clear D gene. Per the germline V gene, CDR1 is SGHAT and CDR2 is FQNNGV. The CDR3 is 11 amino acids. The germline V and J ends were trimmed by 2 bases and 5 bases, with 3 bases remaining between them. The CDR3 loop reads CASSLYTEAFF. CDR3 sequence (DNA): TGTGCCAGCAGCTTATATACTGAAGCTTTCTTT.

The CDR3, as DNA: TGTGCCAGCAGTTACCGACAGGGTCCATCACCTGAAGCTTTCTTT. This sequence encodes CASSYRQGPSPEAFF. This chain links TRBV6-6 with TRBJ1-1; 7 bases agree with TRBD1. Germline trimming cut 2 bases from V and 6 bases from J; bases unmatched to any gene: 9. The CDR3 has 15 amino acids. Germline V gene lookup returns CDR1 MNHNY and CDR2 SVGAGI (reference sequence).

The chain has TRBV5-1 and TRBJ1-5, with D maybe TRBD1 (6 bases). Between the trimmed V and J ends, which lost 0 bases and 7 bases, there was a span of 11 bases. This CDR3 spans 14 amino acids. Germline V gene data show CDR1 as SGHRS and CDR2 as YFSETQ. In DNA, the CDR3 is TGCGCCAGCAGCTTGGACGGGGACAAACAGCCCCAGCATTTT. Translation: CASSLDGDKQPQHF.

The chain joins TRBV5-1 to TRBJ1-2, with a tentative D call TRBD1 (6 bases). The CDR3 loop spans 14 amino acids. Germline values: CDR1 SGHRS, CDR2 YFSETQ. The V gene lost 5 bases and the J gene lost 6 bases, with 17 bases spanning the gap. The CDR3 region has the DNA TGCGCCAGCAGTTATACCGGGACAAGCAATGGCTACACCTTC. This encodes CASSYTGTSNGYTF.

The sample holds one count of this clone. The chain joins TRBV11-3 to TRBJ1-2; possibly TRBD1 for D (5 bases). Deletions cut 6 bases from V and 8 bases from J, with 10 bases between. This CDR3 has 11 amino acids. Germline CDR1 SGHNT, CDR2 YENEEA. The CDR3, as DNA: TGTGCCAGCAGTTCAGGGTCGGGCTACACCTTC. This sequence encodes CASSSGSGYTF.

This chain joins TRBV11-2 and TRBJ2-4; 8 bases map to TRBD2. V dropped 5 bases and J dropped 3; count of bases not matched to a gene: 9. This CDR3 contains 16 residues. Germline V CDR1 and CDR2: SGHAT, FQNNGV. CDR3: CASSEGYGRDKNIQYF. The CDR3 DNA is TGTGCCAGCAGCGAAGGGTACGGGAGGGACAAAAACATTCAGTACTTC. The full variable domain, with the rest looked up from reference TRBV11-2 and TRBJ2-4, is EAGVAQSPRYKIIEKRQSVAFWCNPISGHATLYWYQQILGQGPKLLIQFQNNGVVDDSQLPKDRFSAERLKGVDSTLKIQPAKLEDSAVYLCASSEGYGRDKNIQYFGAGTRLSVL.

The table lists this clone with a count of one. V is TRBV29-1 and J is TRBJ2-3, with TRBD2 matching 9 bases. With V trimmed by 4 bases and J by 3 bases, 5 bases remained unmatched. The CDR3 is 14 amino acids. CDR1 and CDR2 from the germline V gene are SQVTM and ANQGSEA. As DNA, the CDR3 is TGCAGCGTTGGGCTAGCGGGGAGAACAGATACGCAGTATTTT. Its translation is CSVGLAGRTDTQYF.

The chain recombines TRBV5-1 with TRBJ2-1; tentatively, D is TRBD1 (5 bases). Germline V gene sequence: CDR1 SGHRS, CDR2 YFSETQ. The CDR3 covers 13 residues. The V gene lost 4 bases and the J gene lost 2 bases, with 7 bases spanning the gap. The CDR3 region has the DNA TGCGCCAGCAGCCCGGACACCTACAATGAGCAGTTCTTC. Translating it yields CASSPDTYNEQFF.

The chain recombines TRBV3-1 (or the pseudogene TRBV3-2) with TRBJ2-2; TRBD2 aligns across 10 bases. Per germline, CDR1 LGHDT and CDR2 YNNKEL (reference sequence). The J segment lost 2 bases and the V segment lost 1 base, leaving 4 bases of the junction unmatched. CDR3 length equals 17 residues. The CDR3 sequence is CASSQGLAGLNTGELFF. In nucleotides, the CDR3 is TGTGCCAGCAGCCAAGGACTAGCGGGCCTAAACACCGGGGAGCTGTTTTTT.

The V and J genes are TRBV28 and TRBJ1-1, with D perhaps matching TRBD1 (6 bases). In germline, CDR1 is MDHEN, CDR2 SYDVKM. The CDR3 sequence is 14 residues long. Trimming left V 5 bases short and J 10 bases short, with 20 bases between. The CDR3 region has the DNA TGTGCCAGCAGTCCTTCCGGACAGCTAAGAATAGCTTTCTTT. Amino acids: CASSPSGQLRIAFF.

The sample holds a few counts of this clone. This chain joins TRBV28 and TRBJ1-1; D gene ambiguous. CDR1 and CDR2 from the germline V gene are MDHEN and SYDVKM. This CDR3 spans 12 amino acids. V lost 4 bases and J 5 bases, leaving 8 bases between the germline ends. This chain's CDR3 is CASSSGKTEAFF. CDR3 nucleotide sequence: TGTGCCAGCAGTTCCGGTAAGACTGAAGCTTTCTTT.

The chain uses TRBV3-1 (or the pseudogene TRBV3-2) and TRBJ2-3; 9 bases line up with TRBD1. CDR3 length: 11 amino acids. In germline, CDR1 is LGHDT, CDR2 YNNKEL (reference sequence). Trimming removed 4 bases from V and 14 bases from J; junction bases left unmatched: 4. CDR3 loop: CASSPGTGRYF. The CDR3 nucleotides read TGTGCCAGCAGCCCCGGGACAGGGAGGTATTTT.

The chain recombines TRBV5-5 with TRBJ2-2, with 11 nucleotides matching TRBD1. Germline V gives CDR1 SGHKS, CDR2 YYEKEE (reference sequence). The V and J ends lost 5 bases and 3 bases, in that order; junction bases with no gene match: 6. This CDR3 has 16 amino acids. CDR3 residues: CASSSDRGLDTGELFF. CDR3 bases: TGTGCCAGCAGTTCGGACAGGGGGCTCGACACCGGGGAGCTGTTTTTT.

This chain joins TRBV6-1 and TRBJ2-7, with D perhaps TRBD1 (5 bases). Germline V gene lookup returns CDR1 MNHNS and CDR2 SASEGT. CDR3 size: 13 residues. V gave up 1 base and J gave up 4 bases, with 8 bases separating them. The CDR3, as DNA: TGTGCCAGCAGTGAAGGCAGGGCTTACGAGCAGTACGTC. Protein sequence: CASSEGRAYEQYV.

The chain carries TRBV25-1 and TRBJ1-4; the D gene is possibly TRBD1 (6 bases). Trimming removed 5 bases at V and 8 bases at J, with 15 bases between. The CDR3 has 14 residues. Germline V gene lookup returns CDR1 MGHDK and CDR2 SYGVNS. CDR3 residues: CASSPRQVGEKLFF. CDR3 coding DNA: TGTGCCAGCAGTCCCCGACAGGTGGGGGAAAAACTGTTTTTT.

V and J are TRBV5-4 and TRBJ2-7; 13 nucleotides align to TRBD2. The junction had 4 bases not matched to a gene; V was cut back by 4 bases and J by 3 bases. The CDR3 is 15 residues long. Germline lookup yields CDR1 SGHNT and CDR2 YYREEE (reference sequence). The DNA for the CDR3 is TGTGCCAGCAGCCGGACTAGCGGGAGTAGCTACGAGCAGTACTTC. Translating gives CASSRTSGSSYEQYF.